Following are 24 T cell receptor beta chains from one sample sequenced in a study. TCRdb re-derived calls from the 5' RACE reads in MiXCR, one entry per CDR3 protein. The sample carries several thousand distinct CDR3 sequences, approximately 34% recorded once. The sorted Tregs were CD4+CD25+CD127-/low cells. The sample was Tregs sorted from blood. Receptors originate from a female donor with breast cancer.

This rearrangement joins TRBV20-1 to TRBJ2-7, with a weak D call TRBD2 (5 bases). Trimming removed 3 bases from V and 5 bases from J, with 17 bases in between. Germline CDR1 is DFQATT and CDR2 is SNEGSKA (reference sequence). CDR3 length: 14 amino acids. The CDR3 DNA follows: TGCAGTGCTAGGCGGGTTTTTCGTGGGGACGAGCAGTACTTC. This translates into CSARRVFRGDEQYF.

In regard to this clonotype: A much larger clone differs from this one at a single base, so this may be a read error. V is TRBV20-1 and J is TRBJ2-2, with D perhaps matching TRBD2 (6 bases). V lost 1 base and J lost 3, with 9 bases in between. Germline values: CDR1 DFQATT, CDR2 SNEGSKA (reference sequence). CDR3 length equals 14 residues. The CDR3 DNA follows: TGCAGTGCTAGAGGGTGGGAGGACACCGGGGAGCTGTTTTTT. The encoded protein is CSARGWEDTGELFF.

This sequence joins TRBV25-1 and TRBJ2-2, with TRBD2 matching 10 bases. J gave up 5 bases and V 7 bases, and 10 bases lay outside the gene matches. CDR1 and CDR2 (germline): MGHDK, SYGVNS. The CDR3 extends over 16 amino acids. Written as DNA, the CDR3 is TGTGCCAGCATCTCCTCTAGAGCGGGAGGGACCGGGGAGCTGTTTTTT. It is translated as CASISSRAGGTGELFF.

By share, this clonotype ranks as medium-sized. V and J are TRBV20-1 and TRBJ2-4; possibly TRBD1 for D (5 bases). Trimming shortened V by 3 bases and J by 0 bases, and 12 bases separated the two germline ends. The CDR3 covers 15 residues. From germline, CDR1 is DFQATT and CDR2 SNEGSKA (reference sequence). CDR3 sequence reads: CSASATDLAKNIQYF. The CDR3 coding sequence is TGCAGTGCTAGTGCGACAGACCTAGCCAAAAACATTCAGTACTTC.

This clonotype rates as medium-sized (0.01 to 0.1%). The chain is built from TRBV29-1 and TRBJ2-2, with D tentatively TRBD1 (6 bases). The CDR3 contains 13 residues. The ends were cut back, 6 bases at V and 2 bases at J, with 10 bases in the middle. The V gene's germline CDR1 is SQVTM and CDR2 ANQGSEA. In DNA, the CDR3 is TGCAGCGTGACCGGGACAAACACCGGGGAGCTGTTTTTT. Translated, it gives CSVTGTNTGELFF.

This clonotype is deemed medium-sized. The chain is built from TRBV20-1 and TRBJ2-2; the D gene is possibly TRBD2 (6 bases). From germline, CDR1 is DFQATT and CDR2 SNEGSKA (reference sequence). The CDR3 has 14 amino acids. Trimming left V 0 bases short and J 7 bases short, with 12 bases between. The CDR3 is CSAREEGFGGELFF. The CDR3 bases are TGCAGTGCTAGAGAGGAGGGTTTCGGCGGGGAGCTGTTTTTT.

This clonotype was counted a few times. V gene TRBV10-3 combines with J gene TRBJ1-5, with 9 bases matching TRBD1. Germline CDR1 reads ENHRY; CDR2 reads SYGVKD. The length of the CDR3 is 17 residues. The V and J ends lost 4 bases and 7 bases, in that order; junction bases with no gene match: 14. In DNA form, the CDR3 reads TGTGCCATCAGTGCGTTCCCGGGGACAGGGCCCCGGCAGCCCCAGCATTTT. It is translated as CAISAFPGTGPRQPQHF.

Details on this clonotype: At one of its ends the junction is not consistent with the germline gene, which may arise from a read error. CDR3 loop: CTTSRGLGNQPQHF. Here the CDR3 DNA reads TGTACCACCAGCAGAGGGCTGGGCAATCAGCCCCAGCATTTT. V is TRBV15 and J is TRBJ1-5, with D unclear. The CDR3 sequence is 14 residues long. Germline V gene sequence: CDR1 LNHNV, CDR2 YYDKDF (reference sequence).

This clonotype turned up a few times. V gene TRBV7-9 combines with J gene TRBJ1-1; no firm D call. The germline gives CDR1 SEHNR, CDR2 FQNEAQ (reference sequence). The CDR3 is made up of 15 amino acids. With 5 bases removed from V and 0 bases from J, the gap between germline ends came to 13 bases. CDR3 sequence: CASSLYSPMNTEAFF. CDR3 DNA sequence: TGTGCCAGCAGCCTATACAGTCCCATGAACACTGAAGCTTTCTTT.

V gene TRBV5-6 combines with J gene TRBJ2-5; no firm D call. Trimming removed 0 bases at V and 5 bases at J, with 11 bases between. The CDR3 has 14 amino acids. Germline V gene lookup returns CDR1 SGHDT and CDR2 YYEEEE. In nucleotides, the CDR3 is TGTGCCAGCAGCTTGGGCCGGATGCGGGAGACCCAGTACTTC. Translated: CASSLGRMRETQYF.

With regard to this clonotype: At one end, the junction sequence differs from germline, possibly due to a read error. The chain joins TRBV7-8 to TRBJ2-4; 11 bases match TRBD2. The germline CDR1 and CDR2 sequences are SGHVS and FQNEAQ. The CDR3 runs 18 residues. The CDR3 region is CASGLGVAGGIAKNIQYF. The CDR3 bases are TGTGCCAGCGGCTTAGGGGTAGCGGGAGGGATAGCCAAAAACATTCAGTACTTC.

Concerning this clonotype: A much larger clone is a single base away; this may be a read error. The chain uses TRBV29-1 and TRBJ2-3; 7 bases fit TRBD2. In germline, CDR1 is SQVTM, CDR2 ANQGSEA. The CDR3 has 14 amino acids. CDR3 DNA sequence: TGCGGCGTTGCGGCGGGAGCTCGGGCAGATACGCAGTATTTT. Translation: CGVAAGARADTQYF.

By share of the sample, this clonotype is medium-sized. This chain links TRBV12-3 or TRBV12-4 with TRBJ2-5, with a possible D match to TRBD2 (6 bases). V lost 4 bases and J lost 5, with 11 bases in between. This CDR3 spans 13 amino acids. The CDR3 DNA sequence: TGTGCCAGCAGTTCCTCGGGAGTGGAGACCCAGTACTTC. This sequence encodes CASSSSGVETQYF.

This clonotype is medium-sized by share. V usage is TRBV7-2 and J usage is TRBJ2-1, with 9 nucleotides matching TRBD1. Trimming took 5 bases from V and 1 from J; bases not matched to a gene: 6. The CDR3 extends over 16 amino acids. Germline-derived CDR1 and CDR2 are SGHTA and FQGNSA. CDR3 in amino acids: CASSTQGAGSYNEQFF. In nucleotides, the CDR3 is TGTGCCAGCAGCACACAGGGGGCAGGGTCCTACAATGAGCAGTTCTTC.

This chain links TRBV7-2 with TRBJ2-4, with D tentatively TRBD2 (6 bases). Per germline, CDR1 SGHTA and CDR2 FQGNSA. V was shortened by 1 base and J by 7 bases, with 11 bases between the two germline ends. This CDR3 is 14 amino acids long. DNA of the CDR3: TGTGCCAGCAGCTTAGGGGGCCGGGGGAACATTCAGTACTTC. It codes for CASSLGGRGNIQYF.

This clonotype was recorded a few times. CDR3 in amino acids: CASSREDRGDTQYF. The CDR3 nucleotides are TGTGCCAGCAGCCGAGAAGACAGGGGAGATACGCAGTATTTT. V is TRBV7-8 and J is TRBJ2-3; 8 bases line up with TRBD1. Trimming took 5 bases from V and 5 from J; bases not matched to a gene: 6. The germline V gene encodes CDR1 SGHVS and CDR2 FQNEAQ. The CDR3 totals 14 residues. The entire variable domain, with the rest obtained from reference TRBV7-8 and TRBJ2-3, is as follows: GAGVSQSPRYKVAKRGQDVALRCDPISGHVSLFWYQQALGQGPEFLTYFQNEAQLDKSGLPSDRFFAERPEGSVSTLKIQRTQQEDSAVYLCASSREDRGDTQYFGPGTRLTVL.

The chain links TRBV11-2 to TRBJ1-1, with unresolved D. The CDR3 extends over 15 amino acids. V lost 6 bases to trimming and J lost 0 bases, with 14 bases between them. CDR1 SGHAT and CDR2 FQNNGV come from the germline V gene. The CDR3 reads CASRPGQFMNTEAFF. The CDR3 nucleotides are TGTGCCAGCAGGCCCGGGCAGTTTATGAACACTGAAGCTTTCTTT.

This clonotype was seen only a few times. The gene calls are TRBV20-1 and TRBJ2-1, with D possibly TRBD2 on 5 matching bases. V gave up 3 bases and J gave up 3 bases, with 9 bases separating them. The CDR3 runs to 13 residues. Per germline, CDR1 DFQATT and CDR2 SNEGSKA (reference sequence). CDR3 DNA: TGCAGTGCTAGTGTCGCGGGCTACAATGAGCAGTTCTTC. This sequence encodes CSASVAGYNEQFF.

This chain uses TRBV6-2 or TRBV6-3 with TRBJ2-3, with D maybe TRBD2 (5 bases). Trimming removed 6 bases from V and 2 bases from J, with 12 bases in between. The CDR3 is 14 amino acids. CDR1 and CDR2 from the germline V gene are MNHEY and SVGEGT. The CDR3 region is CASSPGDVTDTQYF. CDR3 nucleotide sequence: TGTGCCAGCAGCCCCGGGGATGTCACAGATACGCAGTATTTT.

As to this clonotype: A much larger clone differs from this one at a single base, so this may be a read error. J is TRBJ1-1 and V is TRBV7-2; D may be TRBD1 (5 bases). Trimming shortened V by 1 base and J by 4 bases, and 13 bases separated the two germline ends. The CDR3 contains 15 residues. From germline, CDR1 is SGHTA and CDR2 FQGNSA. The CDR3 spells CASSLGAGMSTEAFF. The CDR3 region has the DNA TGTGCCAGCAGCTTAGGAGCAGGGATGAGCACTGAAGCTTTCTTT.

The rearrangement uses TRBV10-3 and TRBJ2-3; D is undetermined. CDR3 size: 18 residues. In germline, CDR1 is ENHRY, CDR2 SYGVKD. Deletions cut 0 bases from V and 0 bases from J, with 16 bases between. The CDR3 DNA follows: TGTGCCATCAGTGAGTCCCCGTTAGAGGCGTCTAGCACAGATACGCAGTATTTT. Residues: CAISESPLEASSTDTQYF.

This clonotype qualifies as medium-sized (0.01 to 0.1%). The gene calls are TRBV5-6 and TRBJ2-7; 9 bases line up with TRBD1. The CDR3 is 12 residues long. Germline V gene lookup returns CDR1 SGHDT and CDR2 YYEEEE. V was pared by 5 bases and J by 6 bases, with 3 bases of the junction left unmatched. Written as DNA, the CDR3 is TGTGCCAGCAGTAAGACAGGGGGCGAGCAGTACTTC. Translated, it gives CASSKTGGEQYF.

The CDR3 DNA sequence: TGTGCCAGCAGTTTATACCACGTAGGAGGCTACACCTTC. This gives the protein CASSLYHVGGYTF. The chain is built from TRBV28 and TRBJ1-2; D unresolved. Germline V gene sequence: CDR1 MDHEN, CDR2 SYDVKM. The CDR3 totals 13 residues. V lost 1 base and J 8 bases, leaving 11 bases between the germline ends.

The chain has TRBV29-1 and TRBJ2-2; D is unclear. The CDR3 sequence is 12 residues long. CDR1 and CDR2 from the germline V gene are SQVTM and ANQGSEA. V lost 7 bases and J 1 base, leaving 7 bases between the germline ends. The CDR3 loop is CSARGNTGELFF. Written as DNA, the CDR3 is TGCAGCGCCAGAGGGAACACCGGGGAGCTGTTTTTT.